The 23 T cell receptor beta chains reported below all come from one sample, sequenced in a study of tumor and adjacent non-tumor tissue in lung cancer. This sample's RNA came from whole unsorted tissue. This non-tumor lung sample came from over 3 cm beyond the tumor edge. Three rounds of nested PCR, following a modified ARM-PCR protocol, produced the TCRbeta library. TCRdb independently ran MiXCR on the multiplex PCR reads; one entry per CDR3 protein. The table has about 80,000 distinct CDR3 sequences, approximately 80% seen once. What was sequenced was distant non-tumor lung tissue. The receptors here all came from a man aged 55-75 years with non-small cell lung cancer.

Concerning this clonotype: A read error is likely, as this CDR3 ends without the conserved phenylalanine or tryptophan. The DNA is omitted, as the CDR3 cannot be located on it reliably, and the CDR3 follows TCRdb's listing. The CDR3 here is CASSPQGLYGYIV. The J gene is TRBJ1-2, the V gene TRBV28; TRBD1, as called in the table, went unchecked against the DNA. The germline CDR1 and CDR2 sequences are MDHEN and SYDVKM. With termini counted, the CDR3 has 13 amino acids.

In its sample, this clonotype was seen once. V gene TRBV20-1 combines with J gene TRBJ2-1, with TRBD2 matching over 8 bases. This CDR3 is 17 amino acids long. Germline-derived CDR1 and CDR2 are DFQATT and SNEGSKA (reference sequence). V gave up 3 bases and J gave up 9 bases; unmatched junction bases: 19. CDR3 loop: CSARTVITGGAVSEQFF. The CDR3 region has the DNA TGCAGTGCTAGGACGGTTATTACCGGGGGGGCCGTAAGTGAGCAGTTCTTC.

The chain carries TRBV11-2 and TRBJ2-3, with D perhaps being TRBD1 or TRBD2 (5 bases each). This CDR3 comprises 17 residues. CDR1 is SGHAT and CDR2 is FQNNGV in the germline V gene. CDR3 region: CACSREGQGRSTDTQYF. CDR3 in DNA: TGTGCATGCAGCAGAGAGGGGCAGGGCAGGAGCACAGATACGCAGTATTTT. Full variable domain (outside the CDR3, taken from reference TRBV11-2 and TRBJ2-3): EAGVAQSPRYKIIEKRQSVAFWCNPISGHATLYWYQQILGQGPKLLIQFQNNGVVDDSQLPKDRFSAERLKGVDSTLKIQPAKLEDSAVYLCACSREGQGRSTDTQYFGPGTRLTVL.

This clonotype was seen a single time. Germline and junction disagree at one end, which may indicate a read error. This chain connects TRBV6-5 to TRBJ1-5; no clear D gene. CDR1 is MNHEY, CDR2 SVGAGI, per germline. The CDR3 has 15 residues. The chain's CDR3 is CASSYSGRGSQPQHF. DNA for the CDR3: TGTGCCAGCAGTTACAGTGGACGGGGTAGCCAGCCCCAGCACTTT.

Turning to this clonotype: As the CDR3 is not closed by the conserved phenylalanine or tryptophan, this likely results from a read error. Because the CDR3's place on the DNA is in doubt, the DNA is left out and the CDR3 is given as listed by TCRdb. J is TRBJ2-2 and V is TRBV29-1; the table's D call, TRBD2, was not checked against the DNA. The CDR3 spans 13 residues, counting both ends. Germline lookup yields CDR1 SQVTM and CDR2 ANQGSEA. The chain's CDR3 is CSVGLAAGGEPFS.

Worth noting for this clonotype: Just one base apart from a much larger clone, this may be a read error. The chain is built from TRBV6-2 or TRBV6-3 and TRBJ2-3; maybe TRBD1 (6 bases). This CDR3 has 17 amino acids. CDR1 and CDR2 from the germline V gene are MNHEY and SVGEGT. V lost 2 bases to trimming and J lost 1 base, with 16 bases between them. CDR3 nucleotide sequence: TGTGCCAGCAGTTACGTGACAGCCAGGGGCGGCACAGATACGCAGTATTTT. It yields the protein CASSYVTARGGTDTQYF.

This clonotype counts as medium-sized. The CDR3 DNA reads TGCAGCGTGCAGGGTGCGGGAAACACCGGGGAGCTGTTTTTT. Its protein is CSVQGAGNTGELFF. The J gene is TRBJ2-2, the V gene TRBV29-1; D is possibly TRBD2 (6 bases). The CDR3 extends over 14 amino acids. Trimming took off 6 bases at V and 2 bases at J, with 13 bases between the two ends. Germline V gene lookup returns CDR1 SQVTM and CDR2 ANQGSEA.

About this clonotype itself: Compared with germline, one end of the junction differs, possibly owing to a read error. The chain uses TRBV20-1 and TRBJ2-1; maybe TRBD2 (5 bases). Germline assignment: CDR1 DFQATT and CDR2 SNEGSKA (reference sequence). This CDR3 region has 14 residues. The DNA of the CDR3 is TGCAGTTCTAGCCCCCGGCGGGTAGACAATAAGAAGTTCTTC. Protein: CSSSPRRVDNKKFF.

As for this clonotype: An end of the junction differs from the germline gene, which may be a read error. The chain is built from TRBV12-3 or TRBV12-4 and TRBJ1-1; tentative D call: TRBD1 (6 bases). The CDR3 is 15 residues long. CDR3 DNA sequence: TGTTCCAGAAGTTTCCCAGGGGTACTGAACACTGAAGCTTTCTTT. It yields the protein CSRSFPGVLNTEAFF.

Concerning this clonotype: Given the absence of the conserved phenylalanine or tryptophan at the CDR3 end, a read error is likely. The chain has TRBV6-1 and TRBJ1-1, with 7 bases aligning to TRBD1. CDR1 MNHNS and CDR2 SASEGT come from the germline V gene. The CDR3 covers 14 residues. The CDR3 protein is CASSEHRGDTEAFV. In nucleotides, the CDR3 is TGTGCTAGCAGTGAACACAGGGGCGACACTGAAGCTTTCGTT.

This rearrangement joins TRBV29-1 to TRBJ1-4; D not certain. The CDR3 is made up of 13 amino acids. Deletions cut 4 bases from V and 5 bases from J, with 11 bases between. Per the germline V gene, CDR1 is SQVTM and CDR2 is ANQGSEA. For the CDR3, the DNA is TGCAGCGTTGGGGCCAGTAAGAATGAAAAACTGTTTTTT. Translated: CSVGASKNEKLFF.

The J gene is TRBJ2-7, the V gene TRBV11-3, with TRBD2 matching over 7 bases. This CDR3 comprises 17 residues. Germline values: CDR1 SGHNT, CDR2 YENEEA. V dropped 0 bases and J dropped 0; count of bases not matched to a gene: 8. The CDR3, as DNA: TGTGCCAGCAGCTTAGATGGAGGCGGGAGTTTCTCCTACGAGCAGTACTTC. Translated, it gives CASSLDGGGSFSYEQYF.

In DNA, the CDR3 is TGCAATGGTAGTGCGATCACCTACGAGCAGTACTTC. Protein sequence: CNGSAITYEQYF. The rearrangement links TRBV20-1 to TRBJ2-7; no firm D call. Per germline, CDR1 DFQATT and CDR2 SNEGSKA (reference sequence). The CDR3 is 12 amino acids.

This clonotype was seen only a few times. The chain is built from TRBV11-2 and TRBJ1-3; no definite D call. Trimming stripped 7 bases from V and 0 bases from J, with 16 bases between. Germline V gene sequence: CDR1 SGHAT, CDR2 FQNNGV. The CDR3 loop spans 16 amino acids. CDR3: CASTLEGYLSGNTIYF. CDR3 in DNA: TGTGCCAGCACCCTAGAGGGATACCTCTCTGGAAACACCATATATTTT. Looking up the rest from reference TRBV11-2 and TRBJ1-3 gives the full variable domain: EAGVAQSPRYKIIEKRQSVAFWCNPISGHATLYWYQQILGQGPKLLIQFQNNGVVDDSQLPKDRFSAERLKGVDSTLKIQPAKLEDSAVYLCASTLEGYLSGNTIYFGEGSWLTVV.

As concerns this clonotype: One base away lies a much larger clone, so this may be a sequencing read error. The chain has TRBV12-3 or TRBV12-4 and TRBJ2-3, with D unresolved. Trimming pared 3 bases from V and 0 bases from J, leaving 13 bases between. This CDR3 has 16 amino acids. The CDR3 reads CASSFGQSGSTDTQYF. The CDR3 DNA reads TGTGCCAGCAGTTTTGGGCAGAGTGGTAGCACAGATACGCAGTATTTT.

As to this clonotype: Its ends do not fully match the called genes, so a read error is possible. The chain carries TRBV11-2 and TRBJ2-3, with 7 positions matching TRBD2. Per germline, CDR1 SGHAT and CDR2 FQNNGV. The CDR3 has 17 residues. The CDR3 here is CASSREGRGGSTDTQYF. The CDR3 DNA follows: TGTGCCAGCAGCAGAGAGGGGCGGGGCGGGAGCACAGATACACAGTATTTC.

Comment on this clonotype: Because the CDR3 is missing its conserved closing phenylalanine or tryptophan, this is likely a read error. The rearrangement links TRBV20-1 to TRBJ2-7, with D perhaps assigned TRBD1 or TRBD2 (5 bases each). Germline CDR1 reads DFQATT; CDR2 reads SNEGSKA (reference sequence). V lost 3 bases to trimming and J lost 5 bases, with 20 bases between them. The CDR3 runs to 15 residues. In DNA, the CDR3 is TGCAGTGCTAGGGGACCAGCGGAAGGGGAACACGAGCAGTACATC. Amino acid sequence: CSARGPAEGEHEQYI.

Worth noting for this clonotype: One end of the junction does not line up with germline, which may come from a read error. The genes are TRBV11-3 and TRBJ2-3, with 8 bases matching TRBD1. From germline, CDR1 is SGHNT and CDR2 YENEEA. This CDR3 is built from 12 residues. The CDR3 spells CASSFQGAYAVF. The CDR3 nucleotides read TGTGCCAGCAGCTTTCAGGGGGCATACGCAGTATTT.

This clonotype was seen just once. A read error may produce the germline difference seen at one junction end. The J gene is TRBJ2-1, the V gene TRBV29-1, with D possibly TRBD2 on 6 matching bases. Germline CDR1 is SQVTM and CDR2 is ANQGSEA. CDR3 length equals 14 residues. In DNA form, the CDR3 reads TGCAGGGTTGTGGGTAGCGGCGGGTACAATGAGCAGTTCTTC. The encoded protein is CRVVGSGGYNEQFF.

Comment on this clonotype: Compared with germline, one end of the junction differs, possibly owing to a read error. The rearrangement uses TRBV4-3 and TRBJ2-1; D tentatively fits TRBD1 or TRBD2 (6 bases each). The CDR3 is 17 residues long. Germline CDR1 and CDR2: LGHNA and YSLEER. The CDR3 here is CASSQDLIGGLYNEQSF. The CDR3 bases are TGCGCCAGCAGCCAAGATCTTATAGGGGGACTCTACAATGAGCAGTCCTTC.

As to this clonotype: A clone one base away is much larger, so this may be a read error. The chain recombines TRBV20-1 with TRBJ2-5; TRBD2 matches at 7 bases. This CDR3 has 16 amino acids. Germline V gene sequence: CDR1 DFQATT, CDR2 SNEGSKA (reference sequence). The CDR3 DNA reads as TGCAGTGTTAGAGATCCCCAGGGAGGGGAAGTGGAGACCCAGTACTTC. It encodes CSVRDPQGGEVETQYF.

On this clonotype: Sequence at one end of the junction differs from germline and may be a read error. The rearrangement links TRBV6-5 to TRBJ2-7, with D perhaps given as TRBD1 or TRBD2 (5 bases each). CDR1 and CDR2 from the germline V gene are MNHEY and SVGAGI. CDR3 length: 15 amino acids. The CDR3 nucleotides read TGTGCCGGCGACAATGGGGGAGTCACTCGCTACGAGCAATACTTC. It translates to CAGDNGGVTRYEQYF.

Points on this clonotype: The missing conserved phenylalanine or tryptophan at the end of this CDR3 makes a read error likely. V is TRBV12-3 or TRBV12-4 and J is TRBJ2-5, with D perhaps assigned TRBD1 or TRBD2 (5 bases each). The DNA end favors TRBJ2-1, so the J call may be wrong. This CDR3 is built from 14 residues. The CDR3 protein is CASGQGAGSETQFL. CDR3 sequence (DNA): TGTGCCAGCGGCCAAGGGGCGGGTAGTGAGACCCAGTTCTTA.